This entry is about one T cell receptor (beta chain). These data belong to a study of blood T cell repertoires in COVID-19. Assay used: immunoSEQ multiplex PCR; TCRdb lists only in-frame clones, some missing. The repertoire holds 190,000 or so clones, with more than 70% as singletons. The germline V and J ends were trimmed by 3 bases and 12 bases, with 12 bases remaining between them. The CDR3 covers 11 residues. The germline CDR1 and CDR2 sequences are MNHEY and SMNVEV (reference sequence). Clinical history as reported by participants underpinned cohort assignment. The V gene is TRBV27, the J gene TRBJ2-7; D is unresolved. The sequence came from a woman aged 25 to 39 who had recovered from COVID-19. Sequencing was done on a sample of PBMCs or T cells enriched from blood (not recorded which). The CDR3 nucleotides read TGTGCCAGCAGTTTGAAGAATAGCTGGTACTTC. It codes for CASSLKNSWYF.